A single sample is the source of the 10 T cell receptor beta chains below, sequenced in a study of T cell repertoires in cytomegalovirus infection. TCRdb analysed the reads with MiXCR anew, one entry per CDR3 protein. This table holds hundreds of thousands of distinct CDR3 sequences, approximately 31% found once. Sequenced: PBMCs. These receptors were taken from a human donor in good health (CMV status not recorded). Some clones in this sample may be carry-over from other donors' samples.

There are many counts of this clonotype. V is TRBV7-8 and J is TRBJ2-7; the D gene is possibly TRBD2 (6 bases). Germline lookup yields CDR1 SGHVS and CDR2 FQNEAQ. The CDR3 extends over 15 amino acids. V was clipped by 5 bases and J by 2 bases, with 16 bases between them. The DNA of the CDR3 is TGTGCCAGCAGCCTAAGGAGGGGTAATACCTACGAGCAGTACTTC. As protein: CASSLRRGNTYEQYF.

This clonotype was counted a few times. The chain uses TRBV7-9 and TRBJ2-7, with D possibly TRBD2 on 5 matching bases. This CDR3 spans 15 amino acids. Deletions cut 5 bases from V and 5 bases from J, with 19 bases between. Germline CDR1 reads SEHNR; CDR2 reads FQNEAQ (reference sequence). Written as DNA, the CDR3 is TGTGCCAGCAGCCCCGCGGGCCTAGATGGGAACGAGCAGTACTTC. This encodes CASSPAGLDGNEQYF.

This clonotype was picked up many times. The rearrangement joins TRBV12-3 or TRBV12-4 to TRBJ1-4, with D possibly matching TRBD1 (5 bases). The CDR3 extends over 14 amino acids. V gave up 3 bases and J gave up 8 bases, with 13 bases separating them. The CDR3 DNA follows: TGTGCCAGCAGTTTCGGGCAGGGAGCCGAAAAACTGTTTTTT. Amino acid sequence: CASSFGQGAEKLFF.

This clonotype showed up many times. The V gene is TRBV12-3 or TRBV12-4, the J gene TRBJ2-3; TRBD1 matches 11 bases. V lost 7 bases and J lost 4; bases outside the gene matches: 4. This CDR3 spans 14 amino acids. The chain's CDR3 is CASTRTGGADTQYF. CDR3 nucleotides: TGTGCCAGCACTAGGACAGGGGGCGCAGATACGCAGTATTTT.

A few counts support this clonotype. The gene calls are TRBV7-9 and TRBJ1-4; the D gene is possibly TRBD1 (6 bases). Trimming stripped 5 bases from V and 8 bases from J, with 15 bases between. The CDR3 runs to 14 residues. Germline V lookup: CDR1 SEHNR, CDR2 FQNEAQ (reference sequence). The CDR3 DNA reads TGTGCCAGCAGCCTGGGACAAGATAAGGAAAAACTGTTTTTT. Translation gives CASSLGQDKEKLFF.

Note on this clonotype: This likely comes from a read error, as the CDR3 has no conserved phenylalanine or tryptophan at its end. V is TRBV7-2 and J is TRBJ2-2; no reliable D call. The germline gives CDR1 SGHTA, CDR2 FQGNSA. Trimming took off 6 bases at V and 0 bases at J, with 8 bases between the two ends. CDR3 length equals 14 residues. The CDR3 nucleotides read TGTGCCAGCAGGACCCAAGCGAACACCGGGGAGCTGTTTTGT. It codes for CASRTQANTGELFC.

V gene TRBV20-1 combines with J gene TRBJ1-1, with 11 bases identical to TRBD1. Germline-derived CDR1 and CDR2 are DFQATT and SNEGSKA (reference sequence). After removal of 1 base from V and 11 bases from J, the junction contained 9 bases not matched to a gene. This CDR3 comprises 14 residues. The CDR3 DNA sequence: TGCAGTGCTAGAGGGACAGGGGGCGCCAGGAGGGCTTTCTTT. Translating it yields CSARGTGGARRAFF.

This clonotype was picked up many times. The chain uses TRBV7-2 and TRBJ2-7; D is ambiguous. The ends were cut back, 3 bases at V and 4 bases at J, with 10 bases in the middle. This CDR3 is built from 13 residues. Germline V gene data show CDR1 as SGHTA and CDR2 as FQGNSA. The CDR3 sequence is CASSFAPSYEQYF. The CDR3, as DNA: TGTGCCAGCAGCTTCGCACCGTCTTACGAGCAGTACTTC. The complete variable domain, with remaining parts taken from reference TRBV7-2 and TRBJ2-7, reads GAGVSQSPSNKVTEKGKDVELRCDPISGHTALYWYRQSLGQGLEFLIYFQGNSAPDKSGLPSDRFSAERTGGSVSTLTIQRTQQEDSAVYLCASSFAPSYEQYFGPGTRLTVT.

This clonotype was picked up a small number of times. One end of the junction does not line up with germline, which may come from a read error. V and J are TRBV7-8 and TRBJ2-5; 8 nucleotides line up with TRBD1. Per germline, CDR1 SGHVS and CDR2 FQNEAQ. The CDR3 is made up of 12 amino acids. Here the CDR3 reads CASSLYGQGHQF. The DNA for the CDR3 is TGTGCCAGCAGCCTCTACGGACAGGGACACCAGTTC.

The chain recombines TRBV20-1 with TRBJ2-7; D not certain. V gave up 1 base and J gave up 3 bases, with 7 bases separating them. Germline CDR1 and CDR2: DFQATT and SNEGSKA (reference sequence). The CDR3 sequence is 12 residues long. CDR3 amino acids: CSARGHSYEQYF. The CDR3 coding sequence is TGCAGTGCTAGAGGACACAGCTACGAGCAGTACTTC.